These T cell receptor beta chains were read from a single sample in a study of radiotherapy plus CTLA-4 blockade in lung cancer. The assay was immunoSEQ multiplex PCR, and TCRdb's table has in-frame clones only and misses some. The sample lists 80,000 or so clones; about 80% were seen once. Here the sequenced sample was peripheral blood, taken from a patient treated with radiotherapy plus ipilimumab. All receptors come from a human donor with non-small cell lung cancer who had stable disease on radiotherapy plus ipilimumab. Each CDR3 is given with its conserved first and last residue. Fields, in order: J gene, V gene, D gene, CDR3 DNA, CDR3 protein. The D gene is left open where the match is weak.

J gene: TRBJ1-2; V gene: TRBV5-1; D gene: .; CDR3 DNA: TGCGCCAGCAGCATAGGGCCCCTCGGCTATGGCTACACCTTC; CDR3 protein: CASSIGPLGYGYTF
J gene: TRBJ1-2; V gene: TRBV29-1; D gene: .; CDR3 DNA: TGCAGCACAATCCGGGATAACTATGGCTACACCTTC; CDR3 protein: CSTIRDNYGYTF
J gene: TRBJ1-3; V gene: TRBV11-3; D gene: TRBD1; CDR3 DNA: TGTGCCAGCAGCGAGGGGGCCATTGGAAACACCATATATTTT; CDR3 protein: CASSEGAIGNTIYF
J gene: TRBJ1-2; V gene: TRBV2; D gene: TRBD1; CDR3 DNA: TGTGCCAGCAGTGCCCCGGGACAGGAGTCCTATGGCTACACCTTC; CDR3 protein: CASSAPGQESYGYTF
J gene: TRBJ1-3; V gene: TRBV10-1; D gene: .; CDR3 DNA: TGCGCCAGCAGTGATCAGGGAGCGGGTCCTGGAAACACCATATATTTT; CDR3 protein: CASSDQGAGPGNTIYF
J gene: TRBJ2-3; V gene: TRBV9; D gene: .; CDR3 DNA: TGTGCCAGCACAGGGATTAGCACAGATACGCAGTATTTT; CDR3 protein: CASTGISTDTQYF
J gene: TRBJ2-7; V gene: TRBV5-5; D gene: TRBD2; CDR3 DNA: TGTGCCAGCAGCTCCGTCCGGACTAGCGCCTACGAGCAGTACTTC; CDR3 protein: CASSSVRTSAYEQYF
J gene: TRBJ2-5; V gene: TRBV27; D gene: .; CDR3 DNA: TGTGCCAGCAGTTTTCGAGGGACAGAGACCCAGTACTTC; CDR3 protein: CASSFRGTETQYF
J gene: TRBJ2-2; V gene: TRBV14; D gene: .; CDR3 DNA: TGTGCCAGCAGCCAAGATGGACGGCCTTACACCGGGGAGCTGTTTTTT; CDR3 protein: CASSQDGRPYTGELFF
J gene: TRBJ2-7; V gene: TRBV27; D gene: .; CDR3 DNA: TGTGCCAGCAGTTTAAAACCGACGGGGTTCTACGAGCAGTACTTC; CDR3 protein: CASSLKPTGFYEQYF
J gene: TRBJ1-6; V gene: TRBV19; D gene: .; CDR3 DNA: TGTGCCAGTTGGACGGGGGTCTATAATTCACCCCTCCACTTT; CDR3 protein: CASWTGVYNSPLHF